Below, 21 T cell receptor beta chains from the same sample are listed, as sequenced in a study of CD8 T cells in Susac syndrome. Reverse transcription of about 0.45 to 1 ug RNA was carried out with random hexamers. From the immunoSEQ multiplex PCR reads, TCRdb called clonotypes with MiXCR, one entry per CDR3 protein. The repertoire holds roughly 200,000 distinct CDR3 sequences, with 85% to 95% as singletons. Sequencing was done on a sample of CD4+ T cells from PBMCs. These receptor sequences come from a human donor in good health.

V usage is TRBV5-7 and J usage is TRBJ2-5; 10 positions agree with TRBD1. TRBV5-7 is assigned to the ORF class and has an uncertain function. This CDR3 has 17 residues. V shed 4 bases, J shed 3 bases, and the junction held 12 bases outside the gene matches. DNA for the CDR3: TGTGCCAGCAGCGTGCCGGGACAGGGGAGAGGGGAAGAGACCCAGTACTTC. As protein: CASSVPGQGRGEETQYF.

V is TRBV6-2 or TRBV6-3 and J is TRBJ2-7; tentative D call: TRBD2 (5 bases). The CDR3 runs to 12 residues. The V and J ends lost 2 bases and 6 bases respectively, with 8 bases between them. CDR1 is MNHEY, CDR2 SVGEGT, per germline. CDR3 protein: CASSYGGLEQYV. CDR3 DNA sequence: TGTGCCAGCAGTTACGGCGGGCTCGAGCAGTACGTC.

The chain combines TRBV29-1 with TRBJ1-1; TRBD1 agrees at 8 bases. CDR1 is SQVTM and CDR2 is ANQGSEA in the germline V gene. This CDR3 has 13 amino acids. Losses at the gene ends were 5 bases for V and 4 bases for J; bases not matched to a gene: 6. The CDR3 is CSVPGGAGTEAFF. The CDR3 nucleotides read TGCAGCGTTCCAGGGGGCGCGGGCACTGAAGCTTTCTTT.

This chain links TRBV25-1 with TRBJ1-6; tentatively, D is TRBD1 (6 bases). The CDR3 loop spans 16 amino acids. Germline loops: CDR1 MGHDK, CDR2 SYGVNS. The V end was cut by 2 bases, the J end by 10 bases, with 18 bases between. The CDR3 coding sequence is TGTGCCAGCAGTGAAAGGGGGAAGGGGTCTGGATCACCCCTCCACTTT. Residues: CASSERGKGSGSPLHF. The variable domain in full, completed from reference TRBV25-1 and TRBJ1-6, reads EADIYQTPRYLVIGTGKKITLECSQTMGHDKMYWYQQDPGMELHLIHYSYGVNSTEKGDLSSESTVSRIRTEHFPLTLESARPSHTSQYLCASSERGKGSGSPLHFGNGTRLTVT.

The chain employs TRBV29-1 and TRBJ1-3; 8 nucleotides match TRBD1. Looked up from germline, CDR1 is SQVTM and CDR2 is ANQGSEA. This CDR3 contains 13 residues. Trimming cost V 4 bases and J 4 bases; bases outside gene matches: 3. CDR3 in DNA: TGCAGCGTTGCTGGACAGGGCGGAAACACCATATATTTT. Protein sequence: CSVAGQGGNTIYF.

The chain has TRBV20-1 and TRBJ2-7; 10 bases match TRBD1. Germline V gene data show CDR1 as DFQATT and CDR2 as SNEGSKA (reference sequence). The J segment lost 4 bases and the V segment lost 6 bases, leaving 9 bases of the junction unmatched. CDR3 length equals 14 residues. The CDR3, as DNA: TGCAGTGCGCATCCGGGACAGGGGATATACGAGCAGTACTTC. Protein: CSAHPGQGIYEQYF.

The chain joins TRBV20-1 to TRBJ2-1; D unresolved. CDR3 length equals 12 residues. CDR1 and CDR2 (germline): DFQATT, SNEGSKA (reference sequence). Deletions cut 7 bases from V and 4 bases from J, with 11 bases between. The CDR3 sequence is CSGKRGYNEQFF. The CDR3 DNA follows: TGCAGTGGCAAAAGAGGATACAATGAGCAGTTCTTC.

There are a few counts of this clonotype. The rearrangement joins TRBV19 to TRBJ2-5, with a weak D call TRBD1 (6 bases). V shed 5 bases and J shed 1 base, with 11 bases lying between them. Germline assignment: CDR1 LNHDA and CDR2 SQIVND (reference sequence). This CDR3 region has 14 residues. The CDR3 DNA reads TGTGCCAGTAGTGTTCAACAGGGCCAAGAGACCCAGTACTTC. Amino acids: CASSVQQGQETQYF.

The CDR3 region is CSVQPGVAGAPQYF. In DNA, the CDR3 is TGCAGCGTCCAACCCGGAGTAGCGGGGGCCCCCCAGTACTTC. The rearrangement links TRBV29-1 to TRBJ2-5; 9 nucleotides match TRBD2. Germline lookup yields CDR1 SQVTM and CDR2 ANQGSEA. The CDR3 has 14 residues. V gave up 6 bases and J gave up 9 bases; unmatched junction bases: 14.

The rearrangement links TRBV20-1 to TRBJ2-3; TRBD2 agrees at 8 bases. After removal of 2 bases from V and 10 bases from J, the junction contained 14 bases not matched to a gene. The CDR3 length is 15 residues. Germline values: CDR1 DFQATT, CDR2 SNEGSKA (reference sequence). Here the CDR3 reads CSARPDSRGAAAQYF. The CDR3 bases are TGCAGTGCTAGACCCGATTCGCGGGGGGCCGCGGCGCAGTATTTT.

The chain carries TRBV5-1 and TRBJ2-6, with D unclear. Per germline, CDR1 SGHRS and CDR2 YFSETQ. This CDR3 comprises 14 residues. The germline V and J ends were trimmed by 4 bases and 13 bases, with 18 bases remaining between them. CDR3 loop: CASSPRSPPGVLTF. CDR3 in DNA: TGCGCCAGCAGCCCCCGTTCTCCTCCCGGGGTCCTGACTTTC.

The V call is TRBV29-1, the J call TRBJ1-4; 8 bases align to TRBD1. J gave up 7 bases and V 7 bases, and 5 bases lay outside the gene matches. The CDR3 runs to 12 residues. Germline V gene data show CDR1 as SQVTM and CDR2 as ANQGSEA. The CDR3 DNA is TGCAGCGCTCGGGACAGGAGTGAAAAACTGTTTTTT. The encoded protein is CSARDRSEKLFF.

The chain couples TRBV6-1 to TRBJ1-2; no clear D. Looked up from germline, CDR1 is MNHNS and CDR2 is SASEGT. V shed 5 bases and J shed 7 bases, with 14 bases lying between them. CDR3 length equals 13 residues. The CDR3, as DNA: TGTGCCAGCAGTCACAGTCCCTCCGGTGGCTACACCTTC. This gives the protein CASSHSPSGGYTF.

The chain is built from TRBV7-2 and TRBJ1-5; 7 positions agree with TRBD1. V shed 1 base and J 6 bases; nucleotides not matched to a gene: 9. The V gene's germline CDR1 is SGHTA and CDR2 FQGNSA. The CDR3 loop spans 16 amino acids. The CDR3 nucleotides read TGTGCCAGCAGCTTAGGGCGGGCAGGGGGGCTTCAGCCCCAGCATTTT. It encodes CASSLGRAGGLQPQHF.

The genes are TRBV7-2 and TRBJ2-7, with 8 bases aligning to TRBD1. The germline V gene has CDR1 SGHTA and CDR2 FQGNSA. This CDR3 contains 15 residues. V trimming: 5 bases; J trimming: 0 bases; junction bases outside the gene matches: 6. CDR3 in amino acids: CASSLRTGPSYEQYF. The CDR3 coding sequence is TGTGCCAGCAGCCTACGGACAGGGCCCTCCTACGAGCAGTACTTC.

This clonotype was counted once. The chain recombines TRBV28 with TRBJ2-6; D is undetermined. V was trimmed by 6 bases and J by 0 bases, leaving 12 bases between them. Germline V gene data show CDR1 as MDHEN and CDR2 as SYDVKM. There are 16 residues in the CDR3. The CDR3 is CASRAWVVSGANVLTF. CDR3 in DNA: TGTGCCAGCAGAGCCTGGGTAGTCTCTGGGGCCAACGTCCTGACTTTC.

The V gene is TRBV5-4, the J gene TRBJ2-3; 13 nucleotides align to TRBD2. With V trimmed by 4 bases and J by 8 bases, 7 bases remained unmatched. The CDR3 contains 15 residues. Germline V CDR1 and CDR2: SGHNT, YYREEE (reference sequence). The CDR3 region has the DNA TGTGCCAGCAGCGTATGGACTAGCGGGGGTGGTACGCAGTATTTT. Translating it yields CASSVWTSGGGTQYF.

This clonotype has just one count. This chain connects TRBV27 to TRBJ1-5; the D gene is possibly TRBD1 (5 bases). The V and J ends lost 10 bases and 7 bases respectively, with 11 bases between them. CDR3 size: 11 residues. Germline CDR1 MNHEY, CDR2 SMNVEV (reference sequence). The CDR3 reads CATRWGQPQHF. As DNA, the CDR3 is TGTGCCACCCGGTGGGGGCAGCCCCAGCATTTT.

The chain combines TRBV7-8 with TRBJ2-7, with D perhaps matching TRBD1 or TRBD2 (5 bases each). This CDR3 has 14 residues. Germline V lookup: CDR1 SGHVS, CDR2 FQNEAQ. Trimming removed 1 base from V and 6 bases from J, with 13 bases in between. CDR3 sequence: CASSLVGTMGEQYV. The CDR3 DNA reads TGTGCCAGCAGCTTAGTGGGGACCATGGGCGAGCAGTACGTC.

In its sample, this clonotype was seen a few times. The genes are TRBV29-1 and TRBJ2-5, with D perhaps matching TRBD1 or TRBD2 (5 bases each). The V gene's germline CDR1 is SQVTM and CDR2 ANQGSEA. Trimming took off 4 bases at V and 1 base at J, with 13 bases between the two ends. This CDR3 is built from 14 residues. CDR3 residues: CSVVGRGAQETQYF. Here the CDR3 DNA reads TGCAGCGTTGTGGGCAGAGGGGCCCAAGAGACCCAGTACTTC.

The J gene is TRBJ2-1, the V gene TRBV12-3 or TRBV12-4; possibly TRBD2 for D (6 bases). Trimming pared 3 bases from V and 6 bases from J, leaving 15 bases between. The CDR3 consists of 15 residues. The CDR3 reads CASSFLGAGRNEQFF. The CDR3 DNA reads TGTGCCAGCAGTTTCCTGGGCGCGGGGCGCAATGAGCAGTTCTTC.